The present entry profiles one TCR beta chain with its context. These data are taken from a study of memory CD4+ T cells and cytomegalovirus serostatus. The CDR3 is made up of 14 amino acids. The V gene lost 2 bases and the J gene lost 8 bases, with 15 bases spanning the gap. Looked up from germline, CDR1 is GTSNPN and CDR2 is SVGIG (reference sequence). Sequencing used immunoSEQ multiplex PCR; TCRdb keeps in-frame clones, though not all of them. The sample lists around 99,000 clones; 75% to 85% were seen once. The sort gate was single viable CD3+CD4+CD8-CD45RO+ cells for memory CD4+ T cells. The rearrangement links TRBV30 to TRBJ1-4; maybe TRBD1 (6 bases). Sequencing was done on a sample of memory CD4+ T cells from blood. The TCR comes from an adult in good health and CMV-seropositive. Here the CDR3 reads CAWSRGHRGEKLFF. The CDR3 DNA reads TGTGCCTGGAGTAGGGGACACCGAGGGGAAAAACTGTTTTTT.